This T cell receptor beta chain is drawn from a study of blood T cell repertoires in COVID-19. Repertoires were generated with immunoSEQ multiplex PCR, while TCRdb's copy carries only in-frame clones and drops some. The profile covers 390,000 or so clones, with less than 90% appearing a single time and approximately 5% taken by the ten largest. This CDR3 is 19 amino acids long. V was pared by 0 bases and J by 6 bases, with 26 bases between. Germline CDR1 and CDR2: SGHDN and FVKESK. The TCR sequence derives from a woman between 50 and 59 years old who had recovered from COVID-19. What was sequenced was PBMCs or T cells enriched from blood (not recorded which). This rearrangement joins TRBV14 to TRBJ1-2; the D gene is possibly TRBD1 (6 bases). The CDR3 here is CASSQDMFPPGGVLNGYTF. CDR3 in DNA: TGTGCCAGCAGCCAAGATATGTTTCCGCCGGGGGGCGTTCTCAATGGCTACACCTTC. The entire variable domain, with the rest obtained from reference TRBV14 and TRBJ1-2, is as follows: EAGVTQFPSHSVIEKGQTVTLRCDPISGHDNLYWYRRVMGKEIKFLLHFVKESKQDESGMPNNRFLAERTGGTYSTLKVQPAELEDSGVYFCASSQDMFPPGGVLNGYTFGSGTRLTVV.